These T cell receptor beta chains were read from a single sample in a study of OX40 agonist ivuxolimab in advanced cancers. Some clones are missing from TCRdb's copy, which holds only in-frame ones; the method was immunoSEQ multiplex PCR. The data show about 48,000 clones, 83% seen once. Sequences were derived from CD4+ or CD8+ T cells sorted from blood, sampled in a trial of the OX40 agonist ivuxolimab. Receptor source: an adult with an advanced solid tumor such as melanoma, head and neck, liver or kidney cancer. Each CDR3 is given with its conserved first and last residue. The D gene is left open where the match is weak. Some rows have no size entry. The others give once, few or many, or a class for an expanded clone.

d_call	v_call	clone_size	j_call	cdr3_nt	cdr3_aa
-	TRBV2	-	TRBJ2-5	TGTGCCAGCAGTTGGGGGACCGGGGAGACCCAGTACTTC	CASSWGTGETQYF
TRBD1	TRBV7-2	-	TRBJ1-5	TGTGCCAGCAGCTTAACCGGGGACAGCTGGCAGCCCCAGCATTTT	CASSLTGDSWQPQHF
TRBD1	TRBV11-3	-	TRBJ2-7	TGTGCCAGCAGCTTAGCACAGGGGACGGGCGAGCAGTACTTC	CASSLAQGTGEQYF
-	TRBV7-6	-	TRBJ2-3	TGTGCCAGCAGCGGAGTAGCAGATACGCAGTATTTT	CASSGVADTQYF
TRBD1	TRBV6-5	few	TRBJ1-1	TGTGCCAGCAGTTCAGGGGGCAACACTGAAGCTTTCTTT	CASSSGGNTEAFF
TRBD2	TRBV5-8	-	TRBJ2-3	TGTGCCAGCAGCTTGTTTTTACTAGCGAGAAGCACAGATACGCAGTATTTT	CASSLFLLARSTDTQYF
-	TRBV19	-	TRBJ1-1	TGTGCCAGTAGTATAGCCTATCAGGGTAACACTGAAGCTTTCTTT	CASSIAYQGNTEAFF
-	TRBV29-1	-	TRBJ1-1	TGCAGCGTTGGCAACAACCGTTTGGGGACTGAAGCTTTCTTT	CSVGNNRLGTEAFF
-	TRBV7-2	-	TRBJ2-7	TGTGCCAGCAGCACACCGTCCTACGAGCAGTACTTC	CASSTPSYEQYF
-	TRBV7-2	-	TRBJ1-1	TGTGCCAGCGGGGTTACAGCGAACACTGAAGCTTTCTTT	CASGVTANTEAFF
TRBD1	TRBV4-2	once	TRBJ1-5	TGTGCCAGCAGCCAAGATGAGGGGGCCGTGGGGGAAAATCAGCCCCAGCATTTT	CASSQDEGAVGENQPQHF
-	TRBV19	-	TRBJ1-4	TGTGCCAGTAAAGGCACTGTCCGGGGTGAAAAACTGTTTTTT	CASKGTVRGEKLFF
-	TRBV11-3	few	TRBJ2-1	TGTGCCAGCAGCTTCGACTCCTACAATGAGCAGTTCTTC	CASSFDSYNEQFF
-	TRBV4-3	-	TRBJ1-4	TGCGCCAGCAGCTTGGGCTGGGGGGTAGCTAATGAAAAACTGTTTTTT	CASSLGWGVANEKLFF
TRBD1	TRBV7-2	-	TRBJ1-2	TGTGCCAGCAGCTCGACAGGGTTTGGTTATGGCTACACCTTC	CASSSTGFGYGYTF
TRBD1	TRBV11-3	once	TRBJ2-5	TGTGCCAGCAGTCCTAACAGGGGAGAGACCCAGTACTTC	CASSPNRGETQYF
TRBD1	TRBV10-3	-	TRBJ1-1	TGTGCCACCCGACAGGGCTGGGCAAACACTGAAGCTTTCTTT	CATRQGWANTEAFF
-	TRBV10-3	-	TRBJ1-1	TGTGCCATCAGTGGAGGGGACGGATGGAGCACTGAAGCTTTCTTT	CAISGGDGWSTEAFF
-	TRBV30	-	TRBJ2-1	TGTGCCTGGAATCGCGGGGTCTCCTACAATGAGCAGTTCTTC	CAWNRGVSYNEQFF
-	TRBV4-1	-	TRBJ2-7	TGCGCCAGCAGCCAGGGTGCCTACGAGCAGTACTTC	CASSQGAYEQYF
TRBD2	TRBV19	-	TRBJ2-3	TGTGCCAGTAGTATGCGACTAGCGGGGGTTCCAGATACGCAGTATTTT	CASSMRLAGVPDTQYF
-	TRBV5-1	-	TRBJ2-5	TGCGCCAGCAGCTTGGAGCAAGCGTGGGAGACCCAGTACTTC	CASSLEQAWETQYF
-	TRBV5-4	once	TRBJ1-2	TGTGCCAGCACCCCCTCGTCAACCGCGCATCATGGCTACACCTTC	CASTPSSTAHHGYTF
TRBD1	TRBV10-1	-	TRBJ1-1	TGCGCCAGCAGTTCCGGGACAGGGTCTCCCACTGAAGCTTTCTTT	CASSSGTGSPTEAFF
TRBD2	TRBV29-1	-	TRBJ2-3	TGCAGCGGGGGAGCGGGGGGGCTTGATACGCAGTATTTT	CSGGAGGLDTQYF
-	TRBV6-6	-	TRBJ2-5	TGTGCCAGCAGTTACGCTTGGGAGACCCAGTACTTC	CASSYAWETQYF
-	TRBV11-2	-	TRBJ1-1	TGTGCCAGCAGCTCAACAACCCAGTTCGTCTTT	CASSSTTQFVF
-	TRBV7-9	-	TRBJ2-3	TGTGCCAGCAGCCCGTCCCCCCGGACAGATAGAGATACGCAGTATTTT	CASSPSPRTDRDTQYF
TRBD1	TRBV5-1	-	TRBJ2-7	TGCGCCAGCAGCTTGGGATGGGGGACAGGGAACTCCTACGAGCAGTACTTC	CASSLGWGTGNSYEQYF
-	TRBV7-2	-	TRBJ1-4	TGTGCCAGCAGCTTACCAACTAATGAAAAACTGTTTTTT	CASSLPTNEKLFF
TRBD1	TRBV7-8	-	TRBJ2-2	TGTGCCAGCAGCTTCGACAGGGGGCCAAACACCGGGGAGCTGTTTTTT	CASSFDRGPNTGELFF
-	TRBV5-4	-	TRBJ1-1	TGTGCCAGCAGCCGCCGGGATTGGGGGGCCACTGAAGCTTTCTTT	CASSRRDWGATEAFF
TRBD1	TRBV5-1	-	TRBJ1-1	TGCGCCAGCAGCTCCAGGGGGCGGGCCGACACTGAAGCTTTCTTT	CASSSRGRADTEAFF
TRBD1	TRBV18	-	TRBJ2-2	TGTGCCAGCTCACCCGGGACAGGGGACTCCGGGGAGCTGTTTTTT	CASSPGTGDSGELFF
TRBD2	TRBV2	-	TRBJ2-3	TGTGCCAGCAGTATGAGTAGCGGGGCTGATACGCAGTATTTT	CASSMSSGADTQYF
-	TRBV5-6	-	TRBJ1-2	TGTGCCAGCAGCTTGCCCGGGTTTTATTACGGCTACACCTTC	CASSLPGFYYGYTF
-	TRBV14	-	TRBJ1-6	TGTGCCAGCAGCCAAGATCTGGACTCACCCCTCCACTTT	CASSQDLDSPLHF
-	TRBV19	-	TRBJ2-2	TGTGCCAGTAGTAGAGCGAGAGAGTCCACCGGGGAGCTGTTTTTT	CASSRARESTGELFF
-	TRBV11-2	-	TRBJ2-7	TGTGCCAGCAGCCTCTACCCTACCCACGAGCAGTACTTC	CASSLYPTHEQYF
-	TRBV30	-	TRBJ1-3	TGTGCCTGGATAGGGGCTTACTCTGGAAACACCATATATTTT	CAWIGAYSGNTIYF
TRBD2	TRBV7-8	-	TRBJ2-7	TGTGCCAGCAGCTCGGTTAGCGGGCGAGCTGCCTACGAGCAGTACTTC	CASSSVSGRAAYEQYF
TRBD2	TRBV7-2	-	TRBJ2-2	TGTGCCAGCAGCCCCAACGGGGGGAGGAAGACCGGGGAGCTGTTTTTT	CASSPNGGRKTGELFF
TRBD1	TRBV6-6	-	TRBJ1-1	TGTGCCAGCAAAAGGGACAGGGGTACCGCTGAAGCTTTCTTT	CASKRDRGTAEAFF
TRBD2	TRBV6-6	-	TRBJ2-1	TGTGCCAGCAGTAAGAGCGGGGGGTACAATGAGCAGTTCTTC	CASSKSGGYNEQFF
-	TRBV19	-	TRBJ2-3	TGTGCCAGTAATCGGAGGGGACAGAGTACAGATACGCAGTATTTT	CASNRRGQSTDTQYF
TRBD1	TRBV2	-	TRBJ1-2	TGTGCCAGCAGGCGGACAGGGGACTATGGCTACACCTTC	CASRRTGDYGYTF
-	TRBV6-5	once	TRBJ1-2	TGTGCCAGCAGTGAAATTGGGGGCTACACCTTC	CASSEIGGYTF
-	TRBV30	-	TRBJ2-5	TGTGCCTGGAGTGTACTAGTTGAGACCCAGTACTTC	CAWSVLVETQYF
TRBD2	TRBV5-1	-	TRBJ2-2	TGCGCCAGCAGCATGACTAGCGGGGGTATCGGGGAGCTGTTTTTT	CASSMTSGGIGELFF
TRBD1	TRBV19	-	TRBJ2-7	TGTGCCAGTAGTACCCGACTCGGACAGGGAGTATCCTACGAGCAGTACTTC	CASSTRLGQGVSYEQYF
TRBD2	TRBV5-8	-	TRBJ2-7	TGTGCCAGCAGCAACCCGGGACTAGCGGTTGATGAGCAGTACTTC	CASSNPGLAVDEQYF
-	TRBV5-1	few	TRBJ1-1	TGCGCCAGCAGCTTGTGGACGGTGAACACTGAAGCTTTCTTT	CASSLWTVNTEAFF
-	TRBV13	-	TRBJ2-2	TGTGCCAGCAGCTCTTCCTTTGGACTATCAGGGGAGCTGTTTTTT	CASSSSFGLSGELFF
-	TRBV19	once	TRBJ1-5	TGTGCCAGTAGTATTGAGGACATGAGCAATCAGCCCCAGCATTTT	CASSIEDMSNQPQHF